The 3 T cell receptor beta chains given below trace back to one sample, sequenced in a study of OX40 agonist ivuxolimab in advanced cancers. Some clones are missing from TCRdb's copy, which holds only in-frame ones; the method was immunoSEQ multiplex PCR. The sample holds about 48,000 clones, about 81% seen once. The material was CD4+ or CD8+ T cells sorted from blood, obtained in a trial of the OX40 agonist ivuxolimab. These receptors came from an adult with an advanced solid tumor such as melanoma, head and neck, liver or kidney cancer.

V is TRBV6-5 and J is TRBJ1-5, with 7 nucleotides matching TRBD1. CDR1 and CDR2 (germline): MNHEY, SVGAGI. The CDR3 runs to 15 residues. V lost 5 bases, J lost 4 bases, and 8 bases stayed unmatched. CDR3 sequence reads: CASSPTGLTNQPQHF. The DNA of the CDR3 is TGTGCCAGCAGTCCGACAGGGCTTACTAATCAGCCCCAGCATTTT.

The rearrangement links TRBV9 to TRBJ2-7; D unresolved. V was clipped by 4 bases and J by 2 bases, with 13 bases between them. CDR3 length: 14 amino acids. Germline values: CDR1 SGDLS, CDR2 YYNGEE. The CDR3: CASSPRTTPYEQYF. Here the CDR3 DNA reads TGTGCCAGCAGCCCCCGGACGACGCCCTACGAGCAGTACTTC. The complete variable domain, with remaining parts taken from reference TRBV9 and TRBJ2-7, reads DSGVTQTPKHLITATGQRVTLRCSPRSGDLSVYWYQQSLDQGLQFLIQYYNGEERAKGNILERFSAQQFPDLHSELNLSSLELGDSALYFCASSPRTTPYEQYFGPGTRLTVT.

The chain's CDR3 is CASNPPDTQYF. The CDR3 bases are TGTGCCAGCAATCCTCCAGATACGCAGTATTTT. The rearrangement joins TRBV2 to TRBJ2-3, with no clear D. Trimming removed 7 bases from V and 4 bases from J, with 6 bases in between. The CDR3 consists of 11 residues. Germline loops: CDR1 SNHLY, CDR2 FYNNEI.